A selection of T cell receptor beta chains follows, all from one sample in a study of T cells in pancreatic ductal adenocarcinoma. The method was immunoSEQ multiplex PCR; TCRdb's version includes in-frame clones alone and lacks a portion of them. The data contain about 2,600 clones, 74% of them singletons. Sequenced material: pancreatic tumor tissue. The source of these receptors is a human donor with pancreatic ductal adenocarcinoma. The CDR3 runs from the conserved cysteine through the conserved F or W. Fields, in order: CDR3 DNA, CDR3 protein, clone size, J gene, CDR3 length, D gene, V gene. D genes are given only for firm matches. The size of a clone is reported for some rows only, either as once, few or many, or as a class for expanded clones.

TGTGCCAGCAGTTACTCGGGGGACATCGGACCCCTCCACTTT,CASSYSGDIGPLHF,NA,TRBJ1-6,14,NA,TRBV6-6
TGCGCCAGCAGTTTGAACTCTCCTCGTAGCACAGATACGCAGTATTTT,CASSLNSPRSTDTQYF,NA,TRBJ2-3,16,NA,TRBV5-1
TGTGCCAGCAGCAAAGACGCGGGACATCGCACAGATACGCAGTATTTT,CASSKDAGHRTDTQYF,NA,TRBJ2-3,16,NA,TRBV7-8
TGCGCCAGCAGCTGGAGGGCTAGCACAGATACGCAGTATTTT,CASSWRASTDTQYF,NA,TRBJ2-3,14,NA,TRBV5-1
TGTGCCAGCAGCTTCGGGGGACAGCCCCAGCATTTT,CASSFGGQPQHF,NA,TRBJ1-5,12,NA,TRBV7-9
TGTGCCAGCAGCTTATCAGGCGGGGGGGTTCGATCCGAGCAGTACTTC,CASSLSGGGVRSEQYF,NA,TRBJ2-7,16,TRBD2,TRBV7-2
TGTGCCAGCAGTTTTAATGGTCGGACGGAAGGAGAAGCTTTCTTT,CASSFNGRTEGEAFF,NA,TRBJ1-1,15,NA,TRBV27
TGTGCCAGCAGTGATAGCAATCAGCCCCAGCATTTT,CASSDSNQPQHF,few,TRBJ1-5,12,NA,TRBV2
TGTGCCAGCAGCGCTCGGACAGATGCGACTGAAGCTTTCTTT,CASSARTDATEAFF,NA,TRBJ1-1,14,NA,TRBV7-6
TGTGCCAGCAGCCTAACGGACTCTGGAAACACCATATATTTT,CASSLTDSGNTIYF,NA,TRBJ1-3,14,NA,TRBV11-3
TGTGCCAGCAGCCCGACAGGGCTGGGGAATGAGCAGTTCTTC,CASSPTGLGNEQFF,few,TRBJ2-1,14,TRBD1,TRBV7-9